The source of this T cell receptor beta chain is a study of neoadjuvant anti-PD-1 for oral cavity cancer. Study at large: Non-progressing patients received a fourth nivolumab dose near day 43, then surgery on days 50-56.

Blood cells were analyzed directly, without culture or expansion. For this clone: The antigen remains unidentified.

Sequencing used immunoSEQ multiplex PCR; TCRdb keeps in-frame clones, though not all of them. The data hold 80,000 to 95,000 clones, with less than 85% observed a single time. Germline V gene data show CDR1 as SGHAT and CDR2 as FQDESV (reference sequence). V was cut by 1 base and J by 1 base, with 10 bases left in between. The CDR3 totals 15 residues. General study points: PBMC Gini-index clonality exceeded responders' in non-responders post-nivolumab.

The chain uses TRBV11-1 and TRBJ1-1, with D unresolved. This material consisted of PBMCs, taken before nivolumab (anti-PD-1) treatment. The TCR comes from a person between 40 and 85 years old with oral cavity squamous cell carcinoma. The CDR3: CASSLEALPNTEAFF. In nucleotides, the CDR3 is TGTGCCAGCAGCTTAGAGGCACTACCGAACACTGAAGCTTTCTTT.